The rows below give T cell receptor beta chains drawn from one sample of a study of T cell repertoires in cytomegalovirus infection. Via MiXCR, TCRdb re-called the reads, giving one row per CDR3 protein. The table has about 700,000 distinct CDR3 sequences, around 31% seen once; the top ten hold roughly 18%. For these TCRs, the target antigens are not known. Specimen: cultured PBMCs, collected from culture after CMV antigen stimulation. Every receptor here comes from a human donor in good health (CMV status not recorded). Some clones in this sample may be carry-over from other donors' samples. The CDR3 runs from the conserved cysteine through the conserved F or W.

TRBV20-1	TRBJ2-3	CSASRPTTDTQYF
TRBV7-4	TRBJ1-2	CASQRETGYGYTF
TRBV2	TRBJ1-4	CASSKPTGGGEKLFF
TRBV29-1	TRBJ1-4	CSVPGGEKLFF
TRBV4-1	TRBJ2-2	CASSRRGAGTGELFF
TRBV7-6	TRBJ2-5	CASSSGHPQETQYF
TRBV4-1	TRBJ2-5	CASSQDYPGPQETQYF
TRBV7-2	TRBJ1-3	CASSLAPPGIGNTIYF
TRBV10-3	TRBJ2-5	CAISDWGLGTETQYF
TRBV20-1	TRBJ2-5	CSARSLGLRGYTWETQYF
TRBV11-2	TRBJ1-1	CASSFGDSMNTEAFF
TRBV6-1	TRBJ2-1	CASSFGGTIGEQFF
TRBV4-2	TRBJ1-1	CASSKKQGRAFF
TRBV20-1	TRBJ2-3	CSARERRGQRGTDTQYF
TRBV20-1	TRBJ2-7	CSASLGDYEQYF
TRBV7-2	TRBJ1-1	CASSLGGLGDTEAFF
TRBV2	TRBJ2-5	CASSEAASGGETQYF
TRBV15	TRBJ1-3	CATSRDRESSGNTIYF
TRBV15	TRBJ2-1	CATSRDLYLYNEQFF
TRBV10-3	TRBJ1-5	CATMEVVGTGPNQPQHF
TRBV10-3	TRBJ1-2	CAISEAGGDGYTF
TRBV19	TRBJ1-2	CASRAARDFSGYTF
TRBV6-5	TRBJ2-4	CASSLGQPAKNIQYF
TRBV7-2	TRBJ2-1	CASSLGTGQGTIEQFF
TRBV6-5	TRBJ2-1	CASSYTQELGEQFF
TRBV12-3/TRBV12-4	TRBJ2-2	CASSHTGGASGELFF
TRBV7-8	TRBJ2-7	CASSLLAGLPEYEQYF
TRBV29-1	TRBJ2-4	CSVWTSGGIAKNIQYF
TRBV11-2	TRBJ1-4	CASSLDRTGWEKLFF
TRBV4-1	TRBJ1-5	CASSQEIRNQPQHF
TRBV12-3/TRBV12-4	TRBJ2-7	CASSLSGESSYEQYF
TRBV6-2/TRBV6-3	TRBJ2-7	CASSLQGSVYEQYF
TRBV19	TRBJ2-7	CASSTLAGSTYEQYF
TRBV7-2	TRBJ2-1	CASSFRRAGGSYNEQFF
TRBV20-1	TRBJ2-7	CSASSTGDYEQYF
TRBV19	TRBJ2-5	CASSMETQYF
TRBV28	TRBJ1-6	CASSRGSNSPLHF
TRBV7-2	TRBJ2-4	CASSSAGTSGAKYF
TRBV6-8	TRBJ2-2	CAAGRGPGELFF
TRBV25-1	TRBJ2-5	CASSNPGGGSGETQYF
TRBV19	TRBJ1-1	CASSQVWGGEAFF
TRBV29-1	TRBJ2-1	CSVGRTSGIEQFF
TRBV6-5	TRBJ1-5	CASSPQGAVGYSNQPQHF
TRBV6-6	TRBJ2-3	CASSATSGGQTDTQYF
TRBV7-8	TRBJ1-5	CASSLDRGLASNQPQHF
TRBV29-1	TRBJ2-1	CSAASGRASYNEQFF
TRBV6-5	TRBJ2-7	CASSYGFDRQGRYEQYF
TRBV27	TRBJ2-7	CASSSSGTGTYEQYF
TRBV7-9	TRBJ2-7	CASSPGGFGRGTYEQYF
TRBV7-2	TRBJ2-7	CASSFVASRGYEQYF
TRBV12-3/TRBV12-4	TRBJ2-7	CASSSSRLGFYEQYF
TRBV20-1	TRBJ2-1	CSAFRQGGVNNEQFF